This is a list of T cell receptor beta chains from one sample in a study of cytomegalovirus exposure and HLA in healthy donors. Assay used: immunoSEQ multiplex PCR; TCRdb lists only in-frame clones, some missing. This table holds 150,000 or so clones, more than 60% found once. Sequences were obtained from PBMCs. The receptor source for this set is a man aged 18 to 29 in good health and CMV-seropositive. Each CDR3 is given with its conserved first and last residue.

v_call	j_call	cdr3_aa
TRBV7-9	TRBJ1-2	CASSLGGGRGRDGYTF
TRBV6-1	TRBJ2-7	CASSLAGVQTYEQYF
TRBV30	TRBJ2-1	CAWSKMTSGYNEQFF
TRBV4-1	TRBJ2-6	CASSPNVDRASGANVLTF
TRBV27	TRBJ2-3	CASSRLAGGGPYTQYF
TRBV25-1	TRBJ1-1	CASRARDRNTEAFF
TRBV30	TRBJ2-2	CAWRSTGVTRNTGELFF
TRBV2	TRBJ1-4	CASRRGPREKLFF
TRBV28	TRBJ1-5	CASSLGQRNQPQHF
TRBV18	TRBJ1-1	CASSPLPVVNTEAFF
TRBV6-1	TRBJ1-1	CASMRARDTEAFF
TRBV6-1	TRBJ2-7	CASSDREQYEQYF
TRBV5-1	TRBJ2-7	CASSLGLAGGEGYDEQYF
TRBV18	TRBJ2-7	CASSSTGQGEQYF
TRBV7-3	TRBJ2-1	CASSFLAGAYNEQFF
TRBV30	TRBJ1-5	CAWSALYNQPQHF
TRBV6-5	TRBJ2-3	CASSEGLALNTQYF
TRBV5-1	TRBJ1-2	CASGRTKGGATLNYGYTF
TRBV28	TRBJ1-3	CASRPEGAGGNTIYF
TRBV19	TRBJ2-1	CASRARGSSGSNEQFF
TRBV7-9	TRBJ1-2	CASSPGQGLNYGYTF
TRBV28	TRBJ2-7	CASSRSTGGEYF
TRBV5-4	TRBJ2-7	CASSLITSTGEQYF
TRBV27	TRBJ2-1	CASSFRSGRGSEQFF
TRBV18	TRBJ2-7	CASSSITSGLSYEQYF
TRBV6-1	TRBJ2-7	CATSVSYEQYF
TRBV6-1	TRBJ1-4	CASSVRIANEKLFF
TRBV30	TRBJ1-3	CAWKQGNSGNTIYF
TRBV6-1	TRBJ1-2	CASRPGGTSGYTF
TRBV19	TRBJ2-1	CASTGQGLSYEQFF
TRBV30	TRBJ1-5	CAWALTGNQPQHF
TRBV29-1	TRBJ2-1	CSVVTGSNEQFF
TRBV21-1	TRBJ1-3	CASSKRPLLVPGSGNTIYF
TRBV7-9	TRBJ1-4	CASSFGQVEEKLFF
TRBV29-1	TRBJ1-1	CSVDRGENTEAFF
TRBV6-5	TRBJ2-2	CASRDRVVSGELFF
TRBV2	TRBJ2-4	CASRPQGGQNIQYF
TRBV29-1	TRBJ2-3	CSTVGAQTQYF
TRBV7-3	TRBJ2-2	CASSQWGTRGTGELFF